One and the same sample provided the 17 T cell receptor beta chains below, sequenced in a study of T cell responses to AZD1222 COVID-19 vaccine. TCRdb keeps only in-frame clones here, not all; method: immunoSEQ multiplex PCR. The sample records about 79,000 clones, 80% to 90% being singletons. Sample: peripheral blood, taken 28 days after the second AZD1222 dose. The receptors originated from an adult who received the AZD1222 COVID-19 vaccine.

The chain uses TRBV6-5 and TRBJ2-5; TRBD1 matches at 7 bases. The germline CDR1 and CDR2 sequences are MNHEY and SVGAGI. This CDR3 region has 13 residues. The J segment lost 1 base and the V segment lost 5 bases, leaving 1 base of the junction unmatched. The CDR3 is CASSRGRQETQYF. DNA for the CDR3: TGTGCCAGCAGTAGGGGGCGCCAAGAGACCCAGTACTTC.

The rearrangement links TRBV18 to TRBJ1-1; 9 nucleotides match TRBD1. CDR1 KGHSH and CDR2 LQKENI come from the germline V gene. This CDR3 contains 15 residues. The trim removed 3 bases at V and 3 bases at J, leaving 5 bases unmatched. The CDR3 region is CASSPRGQGDTEAFF. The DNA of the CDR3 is TGTGCCAGCTCACCCAGGGGACAGGGAGACACTGAAGCTTTCTTT.

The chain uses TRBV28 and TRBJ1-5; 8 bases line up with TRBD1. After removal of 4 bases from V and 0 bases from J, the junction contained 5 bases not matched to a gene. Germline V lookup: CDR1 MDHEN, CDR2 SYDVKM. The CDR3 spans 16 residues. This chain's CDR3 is CASSSSGGFSNQPQHF. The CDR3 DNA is TGTGCCAGCAGTTCATCAGGGGGCTTTAGCAATCAGCCCCAGCATTTT.

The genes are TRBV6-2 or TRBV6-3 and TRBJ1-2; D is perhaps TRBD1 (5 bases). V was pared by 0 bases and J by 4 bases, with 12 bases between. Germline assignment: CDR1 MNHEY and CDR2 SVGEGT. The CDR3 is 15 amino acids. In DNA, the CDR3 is TGTGCCAGCAGTTACTCGACGTTCGGGGCCTATGGCTACACCTTC. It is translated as CASSYSTFGAYGYTF.

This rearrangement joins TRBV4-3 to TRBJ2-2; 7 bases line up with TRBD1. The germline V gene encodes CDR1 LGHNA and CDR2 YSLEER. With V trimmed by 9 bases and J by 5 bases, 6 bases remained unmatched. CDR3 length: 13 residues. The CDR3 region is CARLTGLTGELFF. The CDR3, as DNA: TGCGCCAGGTTGACAGGGTTGACCGGGGAGCTGTTTTTT.

The CDR3 here is CASSQGLGQGARHYNEQFF. As DNA, the CDR3 is TGTGCCAGCAGCCAAGGACTGGGACAGGGGGCTAGACACTACAATGAGCAGTTCTTC. V gene TRBV3-1 (or the pseudogene TRBV3-2) combines with J gene TRBJ2-1, with TRBD1 identical over 12 bases. CDR3 size: 19 residues. The junction had 10 bases not matched to a gene; V was cut back by 1 base and J by 3 bases. Germline CDR1 is LGHDT and CDR2 is YNNKEL (reference sequence).

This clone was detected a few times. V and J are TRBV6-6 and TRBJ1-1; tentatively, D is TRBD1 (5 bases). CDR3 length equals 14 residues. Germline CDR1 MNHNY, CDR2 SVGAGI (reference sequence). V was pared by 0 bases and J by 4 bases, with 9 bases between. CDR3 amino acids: CASSYSGQSTEAFF. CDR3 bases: TGTGCCAGCAGTTACTCGGGGCAGAGCACTGAAGCTTTCTTT.

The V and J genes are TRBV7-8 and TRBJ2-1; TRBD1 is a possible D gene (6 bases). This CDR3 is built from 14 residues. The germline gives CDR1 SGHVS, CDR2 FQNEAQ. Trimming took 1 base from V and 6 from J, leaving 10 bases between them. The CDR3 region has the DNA TGTGCCAGCAGCTTAGAGGGACAACCCAATGAGCAGTTCTTC. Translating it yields CASSLEGQPNEQFF.

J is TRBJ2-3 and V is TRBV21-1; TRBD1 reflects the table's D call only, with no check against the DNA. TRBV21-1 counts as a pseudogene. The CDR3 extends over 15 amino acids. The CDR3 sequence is CASSLPGLGTDTQYF. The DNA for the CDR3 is TGTGCCAGCAGCCTCCCAGGGTTAGGCACAGATACGCAGTATTTT.

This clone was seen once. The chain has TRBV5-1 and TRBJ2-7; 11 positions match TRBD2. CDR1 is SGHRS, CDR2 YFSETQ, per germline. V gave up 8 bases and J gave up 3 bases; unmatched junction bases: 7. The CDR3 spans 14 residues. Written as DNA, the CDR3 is TGCGCCAGTTCAACTAGCGGGAGTCTCTACGAGCAGTACTTC. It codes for CASSTSGSLYEQYF.

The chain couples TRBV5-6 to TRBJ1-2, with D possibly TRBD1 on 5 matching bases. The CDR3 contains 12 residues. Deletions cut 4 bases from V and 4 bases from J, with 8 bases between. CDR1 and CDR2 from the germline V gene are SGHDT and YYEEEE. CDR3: CASSRGGYGYTF. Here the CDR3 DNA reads TGTGCCAGCAGCCGGGGGGGCTATGGCTACACCTTC.

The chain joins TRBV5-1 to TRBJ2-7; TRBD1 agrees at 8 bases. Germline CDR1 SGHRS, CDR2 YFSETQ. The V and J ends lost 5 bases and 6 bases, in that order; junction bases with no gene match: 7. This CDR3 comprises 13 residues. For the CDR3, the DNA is TGCGCCAGCAGTACAGGACAGGGATCCGAGCAGTACTTC. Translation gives CASSTGQGSEQYF.

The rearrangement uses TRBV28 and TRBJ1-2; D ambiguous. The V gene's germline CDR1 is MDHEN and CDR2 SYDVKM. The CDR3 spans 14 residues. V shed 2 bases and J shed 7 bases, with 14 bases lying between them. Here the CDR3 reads CASSLREAGSGYTF. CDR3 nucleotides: TGTGCCAGCAGTTTACGGGAGGCTGGTAGTGGCTACACCTTC.

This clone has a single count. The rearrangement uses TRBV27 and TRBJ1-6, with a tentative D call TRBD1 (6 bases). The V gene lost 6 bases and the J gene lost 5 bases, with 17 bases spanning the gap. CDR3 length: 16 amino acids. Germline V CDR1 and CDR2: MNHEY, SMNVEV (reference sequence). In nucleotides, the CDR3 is TGTGCCAGCAGCCTATCCGGGACATCCCATAATTCACCCCTCCACTTT. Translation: CASSLSGTSHNSPLHF.

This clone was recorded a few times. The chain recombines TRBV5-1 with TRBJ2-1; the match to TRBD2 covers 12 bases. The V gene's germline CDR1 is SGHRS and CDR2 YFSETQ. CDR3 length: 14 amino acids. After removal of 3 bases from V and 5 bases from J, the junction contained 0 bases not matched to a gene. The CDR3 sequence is CASSWTSGNNEQFF. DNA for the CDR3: TGCGCCAGCAGCTGGACTAGCGGGAACAATGAGCAGTTCTTC.

The CDR3: CASSVEAYSYNEQFF. The CDR3 DNA follows: TGTGCCAGCAGCGTAGAAGCCTACTCCTACAATGAGCAGTTCTTC. V and J are TRBV9 and TRBJ2-1, with D uncertain. Germline V gene lookup returns CDR1 SGDLS and CDR2 YYNGEE. V gave up 0 bases and J gave up 0 bases, with 7 bases separating them. The CDR3 length is 15 residues.

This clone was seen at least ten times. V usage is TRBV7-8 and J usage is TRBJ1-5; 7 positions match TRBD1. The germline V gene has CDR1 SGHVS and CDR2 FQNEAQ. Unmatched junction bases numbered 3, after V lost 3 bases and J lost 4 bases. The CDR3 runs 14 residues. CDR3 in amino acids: CASSFARGNQPQHF. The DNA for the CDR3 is TGTGCCAGCAGCTTCGCCAGGGGGAATCAGCCCCAGCATTTT.